The 2 T cell receptor beta chains in this list originate from one sample, sequenced in a study of Ad26.COV2.S vaccination and SARS-CoV-2 variants. Sequenced by immunoSEQ multiplex PCR; TCRdb stores in-frame clones only, minus some. The data contain approximately 340,000 clones, under 95% of them singletons. The sequences come from peripheral blood, collected after recovery from COVID-19. These receptors were collected from a human donor who had recovered from COVID-19.

J is TRBJ2-2 and V is TRBV29-1; D may be TRBD1 or TRBD2 (7 bases each). The CDR3 is made up of 14 amino acids. Trimming shortened V by 3 bases and J by 5 bases, and 13 bases separated the two germline ends. CDR1 is SQVTM and CDR2 is ANQGSEA in the germline V gene. Here the CDR3 DNA reads TGCAGCGTTGATGTCAGGGGGGGGACCGGGGAGCTGTTTTTT. Encoded protein: CSVDVRGGTGELFF.

This clone showed up just a few times. This rearrangement joins TRBV7-2 to TRBJ2-1, with 14 positions matching TRBD2. Trimming removed 4 bases from V and 10 bases from J; junction bases left unmatched: 9. CDR3 size: 16 residues. In germline, CDR1 is SGHTA, CDR2 FQGNSA. Here the CDR3 DNA reads TGTGCCAGCAGCTGGTCGGGACTAGCGGGGGCGGGGGAGCAGTTCTTC. Its translation is CASSWSGLAGAGEQFF.